This TCR beta chain was sequenced for a study of T cell repertoires in cytomegalovirus infection. TCRdb analysed the reads with MiXCR anew, one entry per CDR3 protein. Seen here are some 940,000 distinct CDR3 sequences, approximately 31% observed once, and the top ten hold 10% to 15%. Details on this clonotype: Its specificity is unknown.

The V segment lost 3 bases and the J segment 1 base; nucleotides outside the gene matches: 3. Germline values: CDR1 SGHVS, CDR2 FQNEAQ. The CDR3 totals 15 residues. V and J are TRBV7-8 and TRBJ2-4; 7 positions agree with TRBD2. Sample: cultured CD8+ T cells from PBMCs, taken from culture after CMV antigen stimulation. The receptor comes from a human donor in good health (CMV status not recorded). Some clones in this sample may be carry-over from other donors' samples. CDR3 sequence (DNA): TGTGCCAGCAGCTTGGGGGGGGAGGCCAAAAACATTCAGTACTTC. Its translation: CASSLGGEAKNIQYF.